This record concerns one T cell receptor (beta chain) sequence. Its antigen is as yet unknown. The data were taken from a study of T cell repertoires in cytomegalovirus infection. Study conclusions and caveats: In two of eight donors, the top clonotype was HLA-C-restricted CMV-specific.

MiXCR, applied by TCRdb to the reads, yields one record per CDR3 protein. The table records 200,000 or so distinct CDR3 sequences, roughly 27% of them present only once. The sample was PBMCs. The origin of this receptor is a human donor in good health (CMV status not recorded). Some clones in this sample may be carry-over from other donors' samples.

CDR3 region: CASSLAPPDRVDTEAFF. The DNA of the CDR3 is TGTGCCAGCAGCTTAGCACCCCCGGACAGGGTGGACACTGAAGCTTTCTTT. The chain uses TRBV7-2 and TRBJ1-1, with TRBD1 matching over 8 bases. The V gene's germline CDR1 is SGHTA and CDR2 FQGNSA. V was pared by 0 bases and J by 3 bases, with 9 bases of the junction left unmatched. The CDR3 is 17 amino acids.